Shown below are 32 T cell receptor beta chains from a single sample sequenced in a study of cytomegalovirus exposure and HLA in healthy donors. PCR amplification relied on 60 Vbeta primers (plus 13 Jbeta primers). Sequencing was performed with immunoSEQ multiplex PCR; in TCRdb, only in-frame clones are kept and a portion is missing. The sample's table shows just over 150,000 clones. The source material was PBMCs. These receptors came from a young man in good health and CMV-seronegative.

The chain uses TRBV10-3 and TRBJ2-5; TRBD2 matches at 10 bases. V gave up 5 bases and J gave up 2 bases; unmatched junction bases: 2. The CDR3 loop spans 14 amino acids. Per the germline V gene, CDR1 is ENHRY and CDR2 is SYGVKD. This CDR3 is CAISSGREQETQYF. DNA for the CDR3: TGTGCCATCAGTAGCGGGAGGGAACAAGAGACCCAGTACTTC.

The chain joins TRBV6-1 to TRBJ2-3, with 10 positions matching TRBD2. Germline-derived CDR1 and CDR2 are MNHNS and SASEGT. V gave up 5 bases and J gave up 6 bases; unmatched junction bases: 8. This CDR3 spans 15 amino acids. CDR3 nucleotide sequence: TGTGCCAGCAGTAGCTCTAGCGGGAGTATGGATACGCAGTATTTT. This sequence encodes CASSSSSGSMDTQYF.

The chain carries TRBV7-9 and TRBJ2-1, with a possible D match to TRBD2 (5 bases). Trimming shortened V by 5 bases and J by 0 bases, and 14 bases separated the two germline ends. Germline assignment: CDR1 SEHNR and CDR2 FQNEAQ (reference sequence). The CDR3 runs to 16 residues. CDR3 bases: TGTGCCAGCAGCCCCCCGAGGAGGAGCTCCTACAATGAGCAGTTCTTC. Translating it yields CASSPPRRSSYNEQFF.

V and J are TRBV7-2 and TRBJ2-1, with TRBD2 matching 14 bases. The CDR3 length is 17 residues. Germline V CDR1 and CDR2: SGHTA, FQGNSA. Trimming removed 4 bases from V and 4 bases from J; junction bases left unmatched: 6. Here the CDR3 DNA reads TGTGCCAGCAGCTCCTTTGGGACTAGCGGGAGTTACAATGAGCAGTTCTTC. This sequence encodes CASSSFGTSGSYNEQFF.

The rearrangement links TRBV7-9 to TRBJ2-7, with D possibly being TRBD2 (5 bases). CDR1 is SEHNR, CDR2 FQNEAQ, per germline (reference sequence). Trimming removed 5 bases at V and 4 bases at J, with 12 bases between. The CDR3 has 13 amino acids. CDR3 bases: TGTGCCAGCAGCACCGGGATAACATACGAGCAGTACTTC. Its translation: CASSTGITYEQYF.

The gene calls are TRBV28 and TRBJ1-5; the D gene is possibly TRBD1 (5 bases). This CDR3 has 15 residues. Trimming left V 7 bases short and J 2 bases short, with 15 bases between. The germline V gene has CDR1 MDHEN and CDR2 SYDVKM. CDR3 sequence reads: CASNSGQAGNQPQHF. Here the CDR3 DNA reads TGTGCCAGCAACTCAGGGCAGGCGGGCAATCAGCCCCAGCATTTT.

V and J are TRBV5-5 and TRBJ1-4; D remains ambiguous. V lost 0 bases and J lost 7, with 10 bases in between. Germline CDR1 and CDR2: SGHKS and YYEKEE (reference sequence). This CDR3 comprises 14 residues. The CDR3 region is CASSLELRSEKLFF. The CDR3 DNA is TGTGCCAGCAGCTTGGAACTAAGAAGTGAAAAACTGTTTTTT.

The rearrangement joins TRBV4-1 to TRBJ1-2; 9 bases match TRBD1. This CDR3 is built from 14 residues. CDR1 is MGHRA, CDR2 YSYEKL, per germline. The trim removed 3 bases at V and 6 bases at J, leaving 5 bases unmatched. CDR3: CASSHADRGDGYTF. CDR3 nucleotide sequence: TGCGCCAGCAGCCACGCGGACAGGGGAGATGGCTACACCTTC.

The chain employs TRBV5-5 and TRBJ1-5, with a weak D call TRBD1 (5 bases). The CDR3 extends over 16 amino acids. Germline V lookup: CDR1 SGHKS, CDR2 YYEKEE (reference sequence). V was trimmed by 5 bases and J by 5 bases, leaving 20 bases between them. The CDR3 sequence: CASRVSPGRTDQPQHF. As DNA, the CDR3 is TGTGCCAGCAGGGTTAGCCCAGGGAGGACGGATCAGCCCCAGCATTTT.

This chain joins TRBV6-5 and TRBJ2-7, with D unresolved. Germline CDR1 MNHEY, CDR2 SVGAGI. The CDR3 totals 15 residues. The ends were cut back, 5 bases at V and 2 bases at J, with 16 bases in the middle. CDR3 sequence (DNA): TGTGCCAGCAGTACCCCGGCGCAGGCCGCCTACGAGCAGTACTTC. Protein: CASSTPAQAAYEQYF.

The rearrangement joins TRBV28 to TRBJ1-5; D is ambiguous. V lost 1 base to trimming and J lost 6 bases, with 7 bases between them. This CDR3 has 13 amino acids. Germline lookup yields CDR1 MDHEN and CDR2 SYDVKM. Written as DNA, the CDR3 is TGTGCCAGCAGTTTATTTAGGAGTCAGCCCCAGCATTTT. Protein product: CASSLFRSQPQHF.

V is TRBV18 and J is TRBJ1-2, with 8 bases aligning to TRBD1. The CDR3 has 15 amino acids. V lost 1 base and J lost 8; bases outside the gene matches: 9. From germline, CDR1 is KGHSH and CDR2 LQKENI. The CDR3 region is CASSPLQTGEWGYTF. The DNA of the CDR3 is TGTGCCAGCTCACCACTCCAGACAGGGGAGTGGGGCTACACCTTC.

The chain recombines TRBV6-1 with TRBJ2-7; the D gene is possibly TRBD1 (6 bases). Germline V gives CDR1 MNHNS, CDR2 SASEGT. V was trimmed by 7 bases and J by 2 bases, leaving 18 bases between them. There are 15 residues in the CDR3. The chain's CDR3 is CASTDLGGLAYEQYF. The CDR3 DNA sequence: TGTGCCAGCACCGACCTTGGGGGCTTGGCCTACGAGCAGTACTTC.

V and J are TRBV25-1 and TRBJ2-1; D is unresolved. The germline V gene has CDR1 MGHDK and CDR2 SYGVNS. The CDR3 spans 14 residues. Trimming removed 0 bases at V and 2 bases at J, with 5 bases between. The CDR3: CASSEYATYNEQFF. CDR3 nucleotide sequence: TGTGCCAGCAGTGAATATGCGACCTACAATGAGCAGTTCTTC.

CDR3 amino acids: CSASDRVLAFF. The CDR3 bases are TGCAGTGCCTCTGACAGGGTGTTAGCTTTCTTT. The J gene is TRBJ1-1, the V gene TRBV20-1, with 7 bases aligning to TRBD1. Germline assignment: CDR1 DFQATT and CDR2 SNEGSKA (reference sequence). The CDR3 spans 11 residues. Trimming removed 6 bases from V and 10 bases from J; junction bases left unmatched: 8.

The chain uses TRBV28 and TRBJ1-2, with 10 nucleotides matching TRBD1. The germline V gene has CDR1 MDHEN and CDR2 SYDVKM. CDR3 length: 15 amino acids. V shed 4 bases and J 8 bases; nucleotides not matched to a gene: 10. The CDR3 spells CASSWGTGVVWGYTF. CDR3 in DNA: TGTGCCAGCAGTTGGGGGACAGGGGTGGTATGGGGCTACACCTTC.

This chain connects TRBV7-2 to TRBJ1-3; 8 bases map to TRBD1. Germline CDR1 and CDR2: SGHTA and FQGNSA. The CDR3 covers 16 residues. The trim removed 2 bases at V and 3 bases at J, leaving 6 bases unmatched. DNA for the CDR3: TGTGCCAGCAGCTTAACAGGGGGTATGCTTGGAAACACCATATATTTT. It specifies CASSLTGGMLGNTIYF.

The chain uses TRBV7-2 and TRBJ1-4; D call uncertain. Germline V gene lookup returns CDR1 SGHTA and CDR2 FQGNSA. V dropped 7 bases and J dropped 12 bases, with 18 bases sitting between them. There are 13 residues in the CDR3. The CDR3 here is CASTRPGIGELFF. The CDR3, as DNA: TGTGCCAGCACCCGACCGGGGATTGGGGAACTGTTTTTT.

The J gene is TRBJ2-5, the V gene TRBV6-5; weak D call: TRBD2 (6 bases). This CDR3 region has 15 residues. The germline V and J ends were trimmed by 0 bases and 5 bases, with 13 bases remaining between them. Germline V gives CDR1 MNHEY, CDR2 SVGAGI. CDR3 region: CASSYSEGPGETQYF. In DNA, the CDR3 is TGTGCCAGCAGTTACTCGGAGGGTCCGGGGGAGACCCAGTACTTC.

V gene TRBV28 combines with J gene TRBJ1-1; maybe TRBD1 (5 bases). V was shortened by 2 bases and J by 1 base, with 8 bases between the two germline ends. The length of the CDR3 is 14 residues. Germline CDR1 reads MDHEN; CDR2 reads SYDVKM. The CDR3 region is CASSLPGKNTEAFF. The CDR3 coding sequence is TGTGCCAGCAGTTTACCAGGGAAGAACACTGAAGCTTTCTTT.

The rearrangement uses TRBV27 and TRBJ1-2; 9 positions match TRBD1. Trimming removed 5 bases from V and 4 bases from J; junction bases left unmatched: 5. Germline CDR1 and CDR2: MNHEY and SMNVEV (reference sequence). The CDR3 sequence is 14 residues long. CDR3 region: CASSRDRDIYGYTF. CDR3 nucleotide sequence: TGTGCCAGCAGTCGGGACAGGGATATCTATGGCTACACCTTC.

V and J are TRBV4-1 and TRBJ2-5, with 12 bases identical to TRBD2. TRBJ2-7 matches the DNA end more closely, so the J call is doubtful. Germline V gives CDR1 MGHRA, CDR2 YSYEKL. This CDR3 spans 16 amino acids. CDR3 loop: CASSTPLTSGRNEQYF. As DNA, the CDR3 is TGCGCCAGCAGCACACCTTTGACTAGCGGGAGAAACGAGCAGTACTTC.

The J gene is TRBJ2-3, the V gene TRBV9, with TRBD2 matching over 11 bases. Germline V gene data show CDR1 as SGDLS and CDR2 as YYNGEE. Losses at the gene ends were 0 bases for V and 2 bases for J; bases not matched to a gene: 5. The CDR3 contains 17 residues. The CDR3 DNA reads TGTGCCAGCAGCGTAGGGCTAGCGGGAGGAAACACAGATACGCAGTATTTT. This encodes CASSVGLAGGNTDTQYF. Filled out from reference TRBV9 and TRBJ2-3, the complete variable domain reads DSGVTQTPKHLITATGQRVTLRCSPRSGDLSVYWYQQSLDQGLQFLIQYYNGEERAKGNILERFSAQQFPDLHSELNLSSLELGDSALYFCASSVGLAGGNTDTQYFGPGTRLTVL.

J is TRBJ2-3 and V is TRBV28; tentatively, D is TRBD2 (6 bases). The CDR3 is 16 residues long. Per the germline V gene, CDR1 is MDHEN and CDR2 is SYDVKM. Trimming stripped 6 bases from V and 3 bases from J, with 19 bases between. CDR3 amino acids: CASSPGGELETDTQYF. CDR3 DNA: TGTGCCAGCAGCCCCGGAGGGGAGTTGGAGACAGATACGCAGTATTTT.

The rearrangement joins TRBV29-1 to TRBJ2-1; weak D call: TRBD2 (7 bases). Trimming pared 5 bases from V and 5 bases from J, leaving 22 bases between. The V gene's germline CDR1 is SQVTM and CDR2 ANQGSEA. This CDR3 is 16 amino acids long. CDR3 loop: CSVTRRGDILDNEQFF. The DNA for the CDR3 is TGCAGCGTTACTCGCCGGGGGGACATCCTAGACAATGAGCAGTTCTTC.

The chain is built from TRBV28 and TRBJ2-5; 7 nucleotides match TRBD2. The J call may be faulty, since TRBJ2-7 better matches the DNA end. The CDR3 is made up of 15 amino acids. CDR1 is MDHEN, CDR2 SYDVKM, per germline. This CDR3 is CASSLWTSRGAEQYF. The DNA for the CDR3 is TGTGCCAGCAGTTTATGGACTAGCCGAGGAGCCGAGCAGTACTTC.

The chain carries TRBV28 and TRBJ1-2; D is possibly TRBD1 (6 bases). The V and J ends lost 1 base and 3 bases respectively, with 9 bases between them. The CDR3 extends over 14 amino acids. In germline, CDR1 is MDHEN, CDR2 SYDVKM. For the CDR3, the DNA is TGTGCCAGCAGTTTATCCCCAGGGGACTATGGCTACACCTTC. This codes for CASSLSPGDYGYTF.

The chain carries TRBV11-3 and TRBJ2-7; D might be TRBD1 (6 bases). V was shortened by 5 bases and J by 4 bases, with 9 bases between the two germline ends. This CDR3 comprises 12 residues. Germline values: CDR1 SGHNT, CDR2 YENEEA. The CDR3 loop reads CASSTRGYEQYF. For the CDR3, the DNA is TGTGCCAGCAGCACCAGGGGTTACGAGCAGTACTTC.

V and J are TRBV28 and TRBJ1-1; D is unclear. In germline, CDR1 is MDHEN, CDR2 SYDVKM. The CDR3 is 13 residues long. V was clipped by 5 bases and J by 0 bases, with 7 bases between them. CDR3 DNA sequence: TGTGCCAGCAGTCTACAGCTGAACACTGAAGCTTTCTTT. Translating gives CASSLQLNTEAFF.

This rearrangement joins TRBV6-5 to TRBJ2-5, with 12 bases fitting TRBD2. The CDR3 consists of 15 residues. The J segment lost 2 bases and the V segment lost 6 bases, leaving 4 bases of the junction unmatched. Germline values: CDR1 MNHEY, CDR2 SVGAGI. CDR3: CASRVTSGRQETQYF. The CDR3 nucleotides are TGTGCCAGCAGGGTGACTAGCGGGAGACAAGAGACCCAGTACTTC.

V and J are TRBV7-3 and TRBJ1-1; D is undetermined. Germline assignment: CDR1 SGHTA and CDR2 FQGTGA. V lost 5 bases to trimming and J lost 1 base, with 8 bases between them. The CDR3 spans 13 residues. The CDR3 spells CASSPSWNTEAFF. The CDR3 DNA reads as TGTGCCAGCAGCCCCTCGTGGAACACTGAAGCTTTCTTT.

This rearrangement joins TRBV4-3 to TRBJ2-3, with a weak D call TRBD2 (6 bases). CDR3 size: 16 residues. Germline V gene lookup returns CDR1 LGHNA and CDR2 YSLEER. The V gene lost 0 bases and the J gene lost 5 bases, with 15 bases spanning the gap. CDR3 sequence (DNA): TGCGCCAGCAGCCAAGATGGGGACTCCCGCGGAGATACGCAGTATTTT. Translated, it gives CASSQDGDSRGDTQYF.